The source of this T cell receptor beta chain is a study of T cell responses to AZD1222 COVID-19 vaccine. Study-level points and caveats: Donors, mostly white British, included more females; clonal diversity was possibly underestimated.

CDR3 length equals 14 residues. As to this clone: The antigen is not known.

Only in-frame clones appear in the TCRdb table, and some are missing; sequencing was by immunoSEQ multiplex PCR. This table holds 150,000 to 200,000 clones, 70% to 90% found once. This clonotype was obtained from an adult who received the AZD1222 COVID-19 vaccine. The sample in question was peripheral blood, obtained 28 days after the second AZD1222 dose. V is TRBV21-1 and J is TRBJ1-1; the table's TRBD1 call for D was not verified on the DNA. TRBV21-1 is recorded as a pseudogene. CDR3 nucleotide sequence: TGTGCCAGCAGCAGCCACAGGGGGAACACTGAAGCTTTCTTT. Translation gives CASSSHRGNTEAFF.